This T cell receptor (beta chain) is drawn from a study of molecular identifiers for immune sequencing clone quantification (dated by TCRdb to the late 2010s). Regarding the research as a whole: For a replicate experiment, RNA from around 20,000 or 100,000 naive CD8 T cells was divided into five aliquots, and four of the five aliquots were sequenced. The study was a methods study using CD8 T cells to benchmark molecular-identifier clustering-based TCR repertoire sequencing (MIDCIRS) and TCR RNA copy counting. What the study reported, not specific to this receptor: When barcode sub-clustering was omitted, TCR diversity was inflated by chimeric consensus sequences, with chimeras reaching as high as 47%. Identical TCR molecules sharing a barcode could cause highly expanded clone sizes to be underestimated. A single cell's worth of spiked-in Jurkat TCR RNA was reported detectable even among under 1.1 million naive CD8 T cells. Modeling indicated approximately 3.1 TCR RNA copies recovered per cell, compared with roughly 10 by digital PCR, which implies a capture efficiency of approximately 29%. Spiked-in Jurkat TCR RNA (approximately 10 copies' worth), which is not part of the donor repertoire, was contained in the naive libraries. In CMV-specific effector cells, clones with more than 20 RNA copies accounted for over 97% of molecules, whereas in naive cells such clones accounted for under 1%.

Based on the germline V gene (reference sequence), the CDR1 and CDR2 sequences are LNHDA and SQIVND. Inclusive of the bounding cysteine and phenylalanine, the CDR3 is 16 residues long. The kept DNA is CDR3 alone, 48 bases in frame from the first base. The trim is 0 bases for V and 2 bases for J, with a gap of 10 bases between the germline ends. Libraries were made using PCR. The sequencing machine was an Illumina HiSeq 4000. Bulk TCR libraries were made following a previously described method, with the TCR primers given in Table S5. Purification of total RNA was performed with the Qiagen AllPrep DNA/RNA kit. Before any analysis, reads coming from multiple sequencing runs of the same library were combined into one pool. The source study handled its data this way. Only reads with exact TCR constant sequence were kept, trimmed to 150 nt, and grouped by their 12-nt molecular barcodes. Reads within each barcode group were sub-clustered using a 15% Levenshtein threshold, and quality-weighted consensus sequences were constructed for each RNA molecule. Non-functional sequences were discarded, and so were lower-count sequences lying one edit away from another sequence. Based on fitting two negative binomial distributions, any barcode sub-cluster with under 20% of the maximum read count was discarded. TCRdb trimmed public reads at Q25 via fastp, called clones via MiXCR and kept in-frame beta chains. Entries that share a CDR3 protein sequence are merged under the most common genes and DNA. These V and J calls are TCRdb output, not the study's own analysis. In this sample the table shows some 320,000 distinct CDR3 sequences, roughly 23% of which occur a single time. Approximately 0.8% of the sample is in the top ten clones.

Libraries of naive CD8 T cells were generated from about 20,000 to 1,000,000 sorted cells, with 10%, 30% or 50% of the purified RNA used. Naive CD8 T cells were FACS-sorted as CD8+CD4-CCR7+CD45RA+ on a BD FACSAria II into RLT Plus buffer. More than 8 TCR copies' worth of Jurkat RNA were spiked into about 20,000-1,000,000 naive CD8 T cell samples to test detection sensitivity. Enrichment of CD8 T cells was performed with RosetteSep CD8+ T Cell Enrichment Cocktail and Ficoll-Paque, after which ACK red cell lysis was carried out. Concerning this clonotype: This clone's antigen is unknown. The record has no base qualities; no much larger clone is one base away.

What was sequenced was naive CD8+ T cells from blood, with Jurkat cell RNA spiked in. According to the study, the label for this sample's cell subset or site signals: FACS-sorted CD8+CD4-CCR7+CD45RA+ naive T cells. Rearrangement joined TRBV19 to TRBJ2-2; D gene: possibly TRBD1, on 5 matching bases. This TCR derives from a human donor in good health. Some libraries in this study had Jurkat cell RNA spiked in. The DNA sequence follows: TGTGCCAGTAGTATAGATTGGACACCTAACACCGGGGAGCTGTTTTTT. Its translation is CASSIDWTPNTGELFF. This CDR3, with the reference TRBV19 and TRBJ2-2 proteins standing in past its ends, gives the full variable domain DGGITQSPKYLFRKEGQNVTLSCEQNLNHDAMYWYRQDPGQGLRLIYYSQIVNDFQKGDIAEGYSVSREKKESFPLTVTSAQKNPTAFYLCASSIDWTPNTGELFFGEGSRLTVL.